The rows below give T cell receptor beta chains drawn from one sample of a study of blood T cell repertoires in COVID-19. Measured with immunoSEQ multiplex PCR; TCRdb has only the in-frame clones, and not every one. This sample has 190,000 or so clones, with around 85% found just once. Sequenced material: peripheral blood. These receptors were obtained from a man in his 60s with COVID-19, enrolled during active disease. CDR3s include the opening cysteine and the closing phenylalanine or tryptophan. Fields, in order: CDR3 length, clone size, D gene, V gene, J gene, CDR3 protein, CDR3 DNA. The D gene is left open where the match is weak. The size entry is marked missing in some rows and otherwise reads once, few, many or a size class.

len: 13
abundance: .
d_gene: TRBD1
v_gene: TRBV2
j_gene: TRBJ1-5
CDR3aa: CASGGQANQPQHF
CDR3nt: TGTGCCAGCGGGGGACAGGCCAATCAGCCCCAGCATTTT

len: 12
abundance: .
d_gene: .
v_gene: TRBV28
j_gene: TRBJ2-3
CDR3aa: CASSFGGDTQYF
CDR3nt: TGTGCCAGCAGTTTCGGAGGAGATACGCAGTATTTT

len: 15
abundance: .
d_gene: .
v_gene: TRBV2
j_gene: TRBJ1-6
CDR3aa: CASTPRVNYNSPLHF
CDR3nt: TGTGCCAGCACTCCCCGCGTAAACTATAATTCACCCCTCCACTTT

len: 16
abundance: .
d_gene: TRBD1
v_gene: TRBV7-9
j_gene: TRBJ2-1
CDR3aa: CASSDRDRGTYNEQFF
CDR3nt: TGTGCCAGCAGCGACCGGGACAGGGGAACCTACAATGAGCAGTTCTTC

len: 15
abundance: .
d_gene: TRBD1
v_gene: TRBV6-6
j_gene: TRBJ2-5
CDR3aa: CASSNQQGAGETQYF
CDR3nt: TGTGCCAGCAGCAACCAACAGGGGGCGGGGGAGACCCAGTACTTC

len: 14
abundance: .
d_gene: .
v_gene: TRBV3-1/TRBV3-2
j_gene: TRBJ1-2
CDR3aa: CASSRATTNYGYTF
CDR3nt: TGTGCCAGCAGCCGTGCAACAACAAACTATGGCTACACCTTC

len: 15
abundance: few
d_gene: .
v_gene: TRBV5-8
j_gene: TRBJ2-2
CDR3aa: CASSSPGTNTGELFF
CDR3nt: TGTGCCAGCAGCTCCCCAGGTACGAACACCGGGGAGCTGTTTTTT

len: 14
abundance: .
d_gene: .
v_gene: TRBV7-2
j_gene: TRBJ1-1
CDR3aa: CASSLRQENTEAFF
CDR3nt: TGTGCCAGCAGCTTAAGACAGGAGAACACTGAAGCTTTCTTT

len: 14
abundance: .
d_gene: TRBD1
v_gene: TRBV7-2
j_gene: TRBJ2-7
CDR3aa: CASSFRQGAAEQYF
CDR3nt: TGTGCCAGCAGCTTCCGACAGGGGGCGGCCGAGCAGTACTTC

len: 13
abundance: .
d_gene: TRBD1
v_gene: TRBV29-1
j_gene: TRBJ2-7
CDR3aa: CSVYATGVYEQYF
CDR3nt: TGCAGCGTTTACGCGACAGGGGTCTACGAGCAGTACTTC

len: 15
abundance: .
d_gene: TRBD1
v_gene: TRBV6-5
j_gene: TRBJ2-2
CDR3aa: CASRLGQTNTGELFF
CDR3nt: TGTGCCAGCAGGTTGGGACAGACGAACACCGGGGAGCTGTTTTTT